The rows below give T cell receptor beta chains drawn from one sample of a study of blood T cell repertoires in COVID-19. Measured with immunoSEQ multiplex PCR; TCRdb has only the in-frame clones, and not every one. The table has 150,000 to 200,000 clones, 82% seen once. Sequencing used peripheral blood. These receptor sequences come from a woman in her seventies with acute or convalescent COVID-19. Both conserved end residues are part of each CDR3. A D gene is named only where the DNA matches it firmly. Size tells how often a clone was seen (once, few, many) or the class of an expanded clone, and some rows leave it out.

V	D	J	size	CDR3	DNA
TRBV5-8	.	TRBJ2-1	.	CASSFRVGNEQFF	TGTGCCAGCAGCTTTAGAGTCGGCAATGAGCAGTTCTTC
TRBV2	.	TRBJ2-1	.	CASKLFNNEQFF	TGTGCCAGCAAACTGTTTAACAATGAGCAGTTCTTC
TRBV30	.	TRBJ1-5	.	CAWSTRQNQPQHF	TGTGCCTGGTCGACCAGGCAGAATCAGCCCCAGCATTTT
TRBV28	.	TRBJ2-2	.	CASSFYSRGAGELFF	TGTGCCAGCAGTTTTTATAGCCGGGGAGCCGGGGAGCTGTTTTTT
TRBV12-3/TRBV12-4	.	TRBJ2-5	.	CASSLGGEETQYF	TGTGCCAGCAGTTTAGGTGGGGAGGAGACCCAGTACTTC
TRBV29-1	.	TRBJ1-2	.	CSLESNYGHTF	TGCAGCCTAGAGTCTAACTATGGCCACACCTTC
TRBV5-6	TRBD2	TRBJ2-3	.	CASSFGGSSGSTDTQYF	TGTGCCAGCAGCTTTGGTGGGTCTAGCGGTTCCACAGATACGCAGTATTTT
TRBV28	TRBD1	TRBJ2-3	.	CASSQGDRHDTQYF	TGTGCCAGCAGCCAGGGGGACAGGCACGATACGCAGTATTTT
TRBV6-5	.	TRBJ1-1	.	CASTGYRAEAFF	TGTGCCAGTACAGGGTATAGGGCTGAAGCTTTCTTT
TRBV7-9	TRBD1	TRBJ2-5	.	CASSLVNRGQETQYF	TGTGCCAGCAGCTTAGTGAACAGGGGGCAAGAGACCCAGTACTTC
TRBV7-2	TRBD2	TRBJ2-5	once	CASSLGSSGGQETQYF	TGTGCCAGCAGCTTAGGGAGTAGCGGGGGACAAGAGACCCAGTACTTC
TRBV18	TRBD1	TRBJ1-1	few	CASSRDSRMNTEAFF	TGTGCCAGCTCACGGGACAGCCGGATGAACACTGAAGCTTTCTTT
TRBV29-1	TRBD2	TRBJ2-2	few	CSVDTSGISGELFF	TGCAGCGTTGATACTAGCGGGATATCCGGGGAGCTGTTTTTT
TRBV20-1	.	TRBJ1-5	.	CSASPGVQPQHF	TGCAGTGCTAGTCCCGGGGTTCAGCCCCAGCATTTT
TRBV29-1	.	TRBJ1-2	.	CSGVGADYGYTF	TGCAGCGGGGTGGGGGCCGACTATGGCTACACCTTC
TRBV13	.	TRBJ2-3	.	CASSTTWGGGSDTQYF	TGTGCCAGCAGCACAACGTGGGGGGGCGGGTCAGATACGCAGTATTTT
TRBV7-2	.	TRBJ1-6	few	CASSPAWGERSPLHF	TGTGCCAGCAGCCCCGCCTGGGGGGAGAGGTCACCCCTCCACTTT
TRBV18	TRBD2	TRBJ2-3	.	CASSPGTSADTQYF	TGTGCCAGCTCCCCCGGGACTAGCGCAGATACGCAGTATTTT
TRBV6-1	.	TRBJ1-2	.	CASREARGGDGYTF	TGTGCCAGCCGTGAAGCGAGGGGGGGGGATGGCTACACCTTC
TRBV19	.	TRBJ1-3	.	CASSAYRDSGNTIYF	TGTGCCAGTAGTGCCTACAGGGATTCTGGAAACACCATATATTTT
TRBV29-1	TRBD2	TRBJ2-7	.	CSVDTSGSPSDEQYF	TGCAGCGTTGATACTAGCGGGAGCCCCAGTGACGAGCAGTACTTC
TRBV28	TRBD1	TRBJ2-5	.	CASSLGDSETQYF	TGTGCCAGCAGTTTAGGGGACAGCGAGACCCAGTACTTC
TRBV11-2	.	TRBJ2-7	.	CASSEDRLSYEQYF	TGTGCCAGCAGCGAAGACAGACTCTCCTACGAGCAGTACTTC
TRBV4-2	.	TRBJ1-5	.	CASSQDLGGQPQHF	TGTGCCAGCAGCCAAGATCTAGGGGGTCAGCCCCAGCATTTT
TRBV4-2	.	TRBJ1-2	.	CASSPLTGDYGYTF	TGTGCCAGCAGTCCCCTGACAGGAGACTATGGCTACACCTTC
TRBV7-9	TRBD2	TRBJ2-1	.	CASSSRTSGNSSYNEQFF	TGTGCCAGCAGCTCACGGACTAGCGGGAACAGCTCCTACAATGAGCAGTTCTTC
TRBV15	.	TRBJ1-1	.	CATSRSDRNTEAFF	TGTGCCACCAGCAGATCCGACAGGAACACTGAAGCTTTCTTT
TRBV15	.	TRBJ2-7	.	CATSRGRTLGSEQYF	TGTGCCACCAGCAGAGGGAGGACTCTGGGGAGCGAGCAGTACTTC
TRBV30	.	TRBJ1-5	few	CAWSRSGDQPQHF	TGTGCCTGGAGTAGGTCGGGAGATCAGCCCCAGCATTTT
TRBV10-3	.	TRBJ2-2	.	CAISSGTGGGELFF	TGTGCCATCAGTAGCGGGACAGGTGGCGGGGAGCTGTTTTTT
TRBV28	.	TRBJ1-1	.	CASSLTGLNTEAFF	TGTGCCAGCAGCCTAACGGGGTTAAACACTGAAGCTTTCTTT
TRBV10-1	TRBD1	TRBJ2-1	few	CASSQDRGGNEQFF	TGCGCCAGCAGCCAGGACAGGGGTGGTAATGAGCAGTTCTTC
TRBV28	TRBD1	TRBJ2-2	few	CASRLGQGDTGELFF	TGTGCCAGCAGACTGGGACAGGGGGATACCGGGGAGCTGTTTTTT
TRBV5-5	.	TRBJ1-3	.	CASSLESSGNTIYF	TGTGCCAGCAGCTTGGAGAGCTCTGGAAACACCATATATTTT
TRBV5-1	TRBD1	TRBJ2-2	.	CASSLGQVGTGELFF	TGCGCCAGCAGCCTAGGACAGGTCGGCACCGGGGAGCTGTTTTTT
TRBV5-4	TRBD2	TRBJ2-3	.	CASSYKSSGSTDTQYF	TGTGCCAGCAGCTACAAGTCTAGCGGAAGCACAGATACGCAGTATTTT
TRBV28	.	TRBJ1-3	once	CASSSYFSGNTIYF	TGTGCCAGCAGTTCGTACTTCTCTGGAAACACCATATATTTT
TRBV5-1	.	TRBJ2-7	few	CASSVGTQVTYEQYF	TGCGCCAGCAGCGTCGGGACACAAGTTACCTACGAGCAGTACTTC
TRBV28	.	TRBJ1-3	.	CASSLLGGDSGNTIYF	TGTGCCAGCAGTTTGTTGGGGGGAGACTCTGGAAACACCATATATTTT
TRBV30	.	TRBJ2-7	.	CAWSVLREKQYF	TGTGCCTGGAGTGTACTGAGAGAGAAGCAGTACTTC
TRBV2	TRBD1	TRBJ1-1	.	CASNYRGSGTEAFF	TGTGCCAGCAATTACAGGGGATCGGGAACTGAAGCTTTCTTT
TRBV5-1	TRBD2	TRBJ2-3	once	CASSLGGTSGADTQYF	TGCGCCAGCAGCTTGGGGGGGACTAGCGGGGCAGATACGCAGTATTTT
TRBV3-1/TRBV3-2	TRBD2	TRBJ2-2	.	CASSQAPRFSGDLSNTGELFF	TGTGCCAGCAGCCAAGCCCCCAGGTTTAGCGGGGACCTATCGAACACCGGGGAGCTGTTTTTT
TRBV3-1/TRBV3-2	.	TRBJ1-1	once	CASSHAGEAFF	TGTGCCAGCAGCCATGCAGGGGAAGCTTTCTTT
TRBV19	TRBD1	TRBJ1-2	.	CASSTILTGGNYGYTF	TGTGCCAGTAGTACTATTTTGACAGGGGGCAACTATGGCTACACCTTC
TRBV28	TRBD2	TRBJ2-1	.	CASSLNSGGAFNEQFF	TGTGCCAGCAGTTTAAATAGCGGGGGGGCTTTCAATGAGCAGTTCTTC
TRBV5-1	TRBD1	TRBJ2-1	.	CASSLDRATDEQFF	TGCGCCAGCAGCCTAGACAGGGCAACGGATGAGCAGTTCTTC
TRBV20-1	.	TRBJ2-6	medium-sized	CSASSPPGRGTGANVLTF	TGCAGTGCTAGTAGTCCACCCGGCCGGGGGACTGGGGCCAACGTCCTGACTTTC
TRBV7-2	TRBD2	TRBJ2-1	.	CASSTGTSGGNEQFF	TGTGCCAGCAGCACCGGGACTAGCGGGGGCAATGAGCAGTTCTTC
TRBV15	.	TRBJ1-2	.	CATSRDNLGSNYGHTF	TGTGCCACCAGCAGAGATAATTTAGGGAGCAACTATGGCCACACCTTC
TRBV11-2	TRBD2	TRBJ2-7	.	CASSLLAGGPYEQYF	TGTGCCAGCAGCTTATTAGCGGGAGGACCCTACGAGCAGTACTTC
TRBV19	.	TRBJ2-7	few	CASSSGVSYEQYF	TGTGCCAGTAGTTCAGGGGTCTCCTACGAGCAGTACTTC
TRBV30	TRBD1	TRBJ2-5	.	CAWSPGQGGETQYF	TGTGCCTGGAGTCCAGGACAGGGTGGGGAGACCCAGTACTTC
TRBV28	.	TRBJ1-6	once	CASSRSVGVSYNSPLHF	TGTGCCAGCAGTCGTTCAGTCGGGGTGTCCTATAATTCACCCCTCCACTTT
TRBV29-1	.	TRBJ1-1	.	CSVVGWTRDTEAFF	TGCAGCGTTGTTGGGTGGACCAGGGACACTGAAGCTTTCTTT
TRBV7-2	.	TRBJ2-3	.	CASSLVVGGRPSTDTQYF	TGTGCCAGCAGCTTAGTGGTCGGGGGGCGGCCCAGCACAGATACGCAGTATTTT
TRBV28	TRBD1	TRBJ1-2	.	CASRATGGSNYGYTF	TGTGCCAGCAGGGCGACAGGGGGCTCTAACTATGGCTACACCTTC
TRBV30	TRBD2	TRBJ2-4	.	CAWGLGGVAKNIQYF	TGTGCCTGGGGCCTGGGAGGGGTAGCCAAAAACATTCAGTACTTC
TRBV27	TRBD1	TRBJ1-5	.	CASSRNRGNQPQHF	TGTGCCAGCAGTCGCAACAGGGGGAATCAGCCCCAGCATTTT